One sample yielded the 26 T cell receptor beta chains listed below, sequenced in a study of cytomegalovirus exposure and HLA in healthy donors. PCR used 60 Vbeta primers and 13 Jbeta primers. Method: immunoSEQ multiplex PCR; TCRdb's copy keeps in-frame clones and lacks some. Of 120,000 to 150,000 clones listed, about four fifths are singletons. Sequencing was done on a sample of PBMCs. All receptors come from a man between 40 and 49 years old in good health and CMV-seropositive.

This chain joins TRBV19 and TRBJ2-7, with 8 bases fitting TRBD1. The CDR3 has 14 residues. V dropped 1 base and J dropped 4; count of bases not matched to a gene: 3. The germline V gene has CDR1 LNHDA and CDR2 SQIVND (reference sequence). The CDR3, as DNA: TGTGCCAGTAGTATAGGAGGGACAGGTTACGAGCAGTACTTC. It is translated as CASSIGGTGYEQYF.

This clone was observed once. The chain employs TRBV5-1 and TRBJ2-1; D unclear. V lost 0 bases and J 4 bases, leaving 5 bases between the germline ends. CDR1 and CDR2 from the germline V gene are SGHRS and YFSETQ. The CDR3 is 13 residues long. DNA of the CDR3: TGCGCCAGCAGCTTGGGAGAGTACAATGAGCAGTTCTTC. Translated: CASSLGEYNEQFF.

The CDR3 DNA is TGTGCCACCAGCAGCAGGGGGTACGAGCAGTACTTC. The encoded protein is CATSSRGYEQYF. The chain combines TRBV15 with TRBJ2-7, with 7 bases fitting TRBD1. V gave up 3 bases and J gave up 4 bases; unmatched junction bases: 0. The CDR3 totals 12 residues. In germline, CDR1 is LNHNV, CDR2 YYDKDF (reference sequence).

The rearrangement uses TRBV7-3 and TRBJ2-1; 8 bases match TRBD2. The germline CDR1 and CDR2 sequences are SGHTA and FQGTGA. This CDR3 contains 15 residues. The junction had 1 base not matched to a gene; V was cut back by 3 bases and J by 0 bases. The CDR3: CASSFRGGSYNEQFF. In DNA form, the CDR3 reads TGTGCCAGCAGCTTCCGGGGGGGCTCCTACAATGAGCAGTTCTTC.

J is TRBJ1-1 and V is TRBV23-1, with TRBD1 matching over 10 bases. TRBV23-1 is an open reading frame whose function is uncertain. The CDR3 is made up of 15 amino acids. Losses at the gene ends were 4 bases for V and 5 bases for J; bases not matched to a gene: 7. CDR3: CASSRRDRGRTEAFF. The CDR3 coding sequence is TGCGCCAGCAGTCGGAGGGACAGGGGTAGGACTGAAGCTTTCTTT.

The chain has TRBV2 and TRBJ2-7, with TRBD1 as a possible D gene (6 bases). Germline values: CDR1 SNHLY, CDR2 FYNNEI. The CDR3 consists of 14 residues. Trimming stripped 5 bases from V and 4 bases from J, with 15 bases between. The CDR3 sequence: CASSSQGRRYEQYF. DNA for the CDR3: TGTGCCAGCAGTTCACAGGGACGGAGGTACGAGCAGTACTTC.

The chain carries TRBV19 and TRBJ2-5, with TRBD2 matching 10 bases. V was clipped by 3 bases and J by 5 bases; unmatched bases: 6. The CDR3 consists of 15 residues. Looked up from germline, CDR1 is LNHDA and CDR2 is SQIVND (reference sequence). DNA of the CDR3: TGTGCCAGTAGTATTCAAGCGGGAGGGCGGGAGACCCAGTACTTC. This sequence encodes CASSIQAGGRETQYF. The whole variable domain, filled in from reference TRBV19 and TRBJ2-5, reads DGGITQSPKYLFRKEGQNVTLSCEQNLNHDAMYWYRQDPGQGLRLIYYSQIVNDFQKGDIAEGYSVSREKKESFPLTVTSAQKNPTAFYLCASSIQAGGRETQYFGPGTRLLVL.

CDR3 residues: CASRGLAGVTGELFF. Written as DNA, the CDR3 is TGTGCCAGCAGAGGACTAGCGGGAGTCACCGGGGAGCTGTTTTTT. This chain uses TRBV5-6 with TRBJ2-2; 13 positions agree with TRBD2. Per germline, CDR1 SGHDT and CDR2 YYEEEE. The CDR3 contains 15 residues. J was trimmed by 4 bases and V by 5 bases; bases with no gene match: 2.

This sequence joins TRBV7-9 and TRBJ1-1, with D possibly being TRBD1 (6 bases). CDR1 is SEHNR and CDR2 is FQNEAQ in the germline V gene (reference sequence). Trimming removed 8 bases from V and 0 bases from J, with 10 bases in between. There are 13 residues in the CDR3. The CDR3 DNA follows: TGTGCCAGCCACGGACAGTTGAACACTGAAGCTTTCTTT. This sequence encodes CASHGQLNTEAFF.

CDR3 DNA: TGTGCCAGCAGCTTGCTGGACAGGGATTGGGAGACCCAGTACTTC. Protein: CASSLLDRDWETQYF. V is TRBV5-6 and J is TRBJ2-5; 8 bases are a match to TRBD1. Germline CDR1 reads SGHDT; CDR2 reads YYEEEE. The CDR3 runs to 15 residues. J lost 5 bases, V lost 1 base, and 7 bases had no gene match.

V is TRBV7-9 and J is TRBJ2-5; TRBD2 matches at 11 bases. After removal of 5 bases from V and 3 bases from J, the junction contained 2 bases not matched to a gene. This CDR3 contains 14 residues. Germline lookup yields CDR1 SEHNR and CDR2 FQNEAQ (reference sequence). Here the CDR3 reads CASSPGLAEETQYF. CDR3 DNA: TGTGCCAGCAGCCCGGGACTAGCGGAAGAGACCCAGTACTTC.

This chain uses TRBV5-1 with TRBJ2-4; 11 bases agree with TRBD1. With 0 bases clipped from V and 3 bases from J, the junction kept 8 bases outside the gene matches. The V gene's germline CDR1 is SGHRS and CDR2 YFSETQ. The CDR3 spans 18 residues. CDR3 nucleotides: TGCGCCAGCAGCTTGGATGGCCCGGGACAGGGGGGCAAAAACATTCAGTACTTC. Protein product: CASSLDGPGQGGKNIQYF. Together with reference TRBV5-1 and TRBJ2-4, the CDR3 gives the full variable domain: KAGVTQTPRYLIKTRGQQVTLSCSPISGHRSVSWYQQTPGQGLQFLFEYFSETQRNKGNFPGRFSGRQFSNSRSEMNVSTLELGDSALYLCASSLDGPGQGGKNIQYFGAGTRLSVL.

The chain combines TRBV7-2 with TRBJ1-2; tentative D call: TRBD1 (5 bases). The germline gives CDR1 SGHTA, CDR2 FQGNSA. V was clipped by 2 bases and J by 0 bases, with 7 bases between them. This CDR3 is 14 amino acids long. Written as DNA, the CDR3 is TGTGCCAGCAGCTTAACAGGCGCTAACTATGGCTACACCTTC. Translating gives CASSLTGANYGYTF.

The chain combines TRBV11-2 with TRBJ2-5; possible D gene TRBD1, 5 bases. TRBJ2-7 matches the DNA end more closely, so the J call is doubtful. Germline-derived CDR1 and CDR2 are SGHAT and FQNNGV. The CDR3 has 14 residues. DNA of the CDR3: TGTGCCAGCAGCTTAGGGCCAGGGCCCTACGAGCAGTACTTC. Its translation: CASSLGPGPYEQYF.

The CDR3 region has the DNA TGTGCCAGCAGCCAAAGACTAGCGGGGTACAATGAGCAGTTCTTC. Protein product: CASSQRLAGYNEQFF. This chain joins TRBV7-3 and TRBJ2-1; 11 nucleotides agree with TRBD2. The CDR3 consists of 15 residues. Per the germline V gene, CDR1 is SGHTA and CDR2 is FQGTGA. With V trimmed by 5 bases and J by 4 bases, 4 bases remained unmatched.

The chain uses TRBV2 and TRBJ2-7; 11 bases are shared with TRBD2. The V and J ends lost 2 bases and 7 bases, in that order; junction bases with no gene match: 7. Per the germline V gene, CDR1 is SNHLY and CDR2 is FYNNEI. The CDR3 is 15 amino acids. DNA of the CDR3: TGTGCCAGCAGTGAATTCCTAGCGGGAGGAGGGGAGCAGTACTTC. Translation gives CASSEFLAGGGEQYF.

In its sample, this clone was seen a few times. The CDR3 protein is CASSFNAGTDTQYF. The CDR3 DNA is TGTGCCAGCAGCTTTAACGCGGGCACAGATACGCAGTATTTT. The chain joins TRBV7-3 to TRBJ2-3; D ambiguous. This CDR3 region has 14 residues. With 3 bases removed from V and 1 base from J, the gap between germline ends came to 8 bases. From germline, CDR1 is SGHTA and CDR2 FQGTGA.

The chain recombines TRBV7-2 with TRBJ1-2; weak D call: TRBD1 (6 bases). This CDR3 spans 14 amino acids. The V and J ends lost 8 bases and 1 base respectively, with 14 bases between them. CDR1 is SGHTA and CDR2 is FQGNSA in the germline V gene. CDR3 in DNA: TGTGCCAGCTCTGCCTACAGGGATAACTATGGCTACACCTTC. Encoded protein: CASSAYRDNYGYTF. Supplemented by reference TRBV7-2 and TRBJ1-2, the full variable domain reads GAGVSQSPSNKVTEKGKDVELRCDPISGHTALYWYRQSLGQGLEFLIYFQGNSAPDKSGLPSDRFSAERTGGSVSTLTIQRTQQEDSAVYLCASSAYRDNYGYTFGSGTRLTVV.

The chain links TRBV2 to TRBJ2-7, with 15 positions matching TRBD2. The length of the CDR3 is 18 residues. Looked up from germline, CDR1 is SNHLY and CDR2 is FYNNEI. With V trimmed by 3 bases and J by 0 bases, 6 bases remained unmatched. CDR3: CASSDWGGLAGGSYEQYF. Here the CDR3 DNA reads TGTGCCAGCAGTGATTGGGGGGGACTAGCGGGAGGCTCCTACGAGCAGTACTTC. Using reference TRBV2 and TRBJ2-7 for the parts outside the CDR3, the full variable domain is EPEVTQTPSHQVTQMGQEVILRCVPISNHLYFYWYRQILGQKVEFLVSFYNNEISEKSEIFDDQFSVERPDGSNFTLKIRSTKLEDSAMYFCASSDWGGLAGGSYEQYFGPGTRLTVT.

The J gene is TRBJ1-1, the V gene TRBV18; D might be TRBD1 (6 bases). Trimming took 6 bases from V and 3 from J, leaving 14 bases between them. This CDR3 region has 14 residues. The germline V gene encodes CDR1 KGHSH and CDR2 LQKENI. CDR3 residues: CASSPGGQDTEAFF. DNA for the CDR3: TGTGCCAGCTCCCCGGGGGGGCAGGACACTGAAGCTTTCTTT.

This clone was observed once. The chain employs TRBV5-4 and TRBJ2-5, with 7 bases lining up with TRBD2. The J call may be faulty, since TRBJ2-7 better matches the DNA end. Germline loops: CDR1 SGHNT, CDR2 YYREEE (reference sequence). CDR3 length: 15 amino acids. The DNA of the CDR3 is TGTGCCAGCAGGAACTCGGGAGGCCTCAGATACGAGCAGTACTTC. Its translation is CASRNSGGLRYEQYF.

The chain recombines TRBV12-5 with TRBJ2-2; 10 bases are a match to TRBD2. The germline gives CDR1 LGHNT, CDR2 FRNRAP. The ends lost 1 base at V and 6 bases at J; junction bases unmatched: 8. This CDR3 comprises 17 residues. The CDR3 region has the DNA TGTGCTAGTGGTTTGGAGGGGCTAGCGGGAGTTTCCGGGGAGCTGTTTTTT. Translating it yields CASGLEGLAGVSGELFF.

V and J are TRBV6-5 and TRBJ1-2; D may be TRBD1 (5 bases). There are 15 residues in the CDR3. Trimming cost V 2 bases and J 5 bases, with 15 bases left between them. Germline lookup yields CDR1 MNHEY and CDR2 SVGAGI. The chain's CDR3 is CASSYSAHRLYGYTF. Written as DNA, the CDR3 is TGTGCCAGCAGTTACAGTGCCCACAGGTTATATGGCTACACCTTC.

V and J are TRBV5-6 and TRBJ2-2, with D possibly matching TRBD2 (6 bases). This CDR3 has 14 residues. The germline gives CDR1 SGHDT, CDR2 YYEEEE. V was pared by 4 bases and J by 6 bases, with 13 bases between. The CDR3 bases are TGTGCCAGCAGCCCGACCTCGGGGGCCGGGGAGCTGTTTTTT. As protein: CASSPTSGAGELFF.

This chain uses TRBV30 with TRBJ2-1; perhaps TRBD2 as D (7 bases). The CDR3 length is 18 residues. The ends were cut back, 2 bases at V and 2 bases at J, with 22 bases in the middle. Germline V gene sequence: CDR1 GTSNPN, CDR2 SVGIG (reference sequence). CDR3 sequence: CAWSFPGGGRSTYNEQFF. The CDR3 region has the DNA TGTGCCTGGAGTTTCCCCGGGGGCGGGAGAAGCACCTACAATGAGCAGTTCTTC.

This clone turned up a few times. The chain has TRBV5-1 and TRBJ1-1, with unresolved D. V was shortened by 5 bases and J by 1 base, with 18 bases between the two germline ends. The CDR3 runs 16 residues. The germline V gene has CDR1 SGHRS and CDR2 YFSETQ. CDR3 protein: CASRTGTESRNTEAFF. The CDR3 DNA sequence: TGCGCCAGCAGGACCGGCACAGAGAGCCGGAACACTGAAGCTTTCTTT.